The present T cell receptor (beta chain) was sequenced within a study of T-cell memory formation after mild COVID-19. Study-level findings and limits: Still unconfirmed is whether the second-wave clones peaking on day 37 recognized SARS-CoV-2.

CDR1 is SGHVS and CDR2 is FNYEAQ in the germline V gene. V was clipped by 4 bases and J by 13 bases; unmatched bases: 17. The CDR3 loop spans 15 amino acids. About this clonotype itself: What it binds is not known.

Using its own MiXCR run on the 5' RACE reads, TCRdb lists one record per CDR3 protein. This table holds about 240,000 distinct CDR3 sequences, over 9% found once. Sequencing input: PBMCs or a T cell subset sorted from them (not recorded which). This chain joins TRBV7-6 and TRBJ2-5; TRBD1 aligns across 8 bases. The TCR was taken from a man aged 18 to 30 who had mild COVID-19 (a few samples of this study predate the infection). Cell type and time point are not known. CDR3 sequence (DNA): TGTGCCAGCAGCTCCCTTAGGGGACAGGCTTACGTGGTGTACTTC. Its protein product is CASSSLRGQAYVVYF.